Presented here are 3 T cell receptor beta chains from one specimen sequenced in a study of blood T cell repertoires in COVID-19. Clones were sequenced by immunoSEQ multiplex PCR, and TCRdb holds only the in-frame ones, with some missing. The sample yields about 300,000 clones, around 82% seen once. Source material: peripheral blood. The source of these receptors is a woman aged 50 to 60 with acute or convalescent COVID-19.

This clone was seen repeatedly, ten times or more. The chain employs TRBV2 and TRBJ1-2; tentatively, D is TRBD1 (5 bases). From germline, CDR1 is SNHLY and CDR2 FYNNEI. Trimming left V 4 bases short and J 2 bases short, with 11 bases between. CDR3 size: 14 residues. The DNA for the CDR3 is TGTGCCAGCAGTGTTGCCAGGGCCAACTATGGCTACACCTTC. This gives the protein CASSVARANYGYTF.

The chain is built from TRBV7-8 and TRBJ2-6; 7 positions agree with TRBD1. V lost 4 bases to trimming and J lost 0 bases; unmatched junction nucleotides: 12. This CDR3 contains 19 residues. The germline gives CDR1 SGHVS, CDR2 FQNEAQ. The CDR3 region has the DNA TGTGCCAGCAGCTCATGGACAGGACACCAGATCTCTGGGGCCAACGTCCTGACTTTC. Its protein is CASSSWTGHQISGANVLTF. Variable domain in full (rest from reference TRBV7-8 and TRBJ2-6): GAGVSQSPRYKVAKRGQDVALRCDPISGHVSLFWYQQALGQGPEFLTYFQNEAQLDKSGLPSDRFFAERPEGSVSTLKIQRTQQEDSAVYLCASSSWTGHQISGANVLTFGAGSRLTVL.

The CDR3 loop is CASSRGLARELFF. For the CDR3, the DNA is TGTGCCAGCAGCCGGGGACTAGCCAGGGAGCTGTTTTTT. The chain has TRBV14 and TRBJ2-2, with 9 bases that match TRBD2. Germline V gene data show CDR1 as SGHDN and CDR2 as FVKESK. The CDR3 sequence is 13 residues long. The V gene end was trimmed by 4 bases and the J gene end by 9 bases; junction bases not matched to a gene: 3.